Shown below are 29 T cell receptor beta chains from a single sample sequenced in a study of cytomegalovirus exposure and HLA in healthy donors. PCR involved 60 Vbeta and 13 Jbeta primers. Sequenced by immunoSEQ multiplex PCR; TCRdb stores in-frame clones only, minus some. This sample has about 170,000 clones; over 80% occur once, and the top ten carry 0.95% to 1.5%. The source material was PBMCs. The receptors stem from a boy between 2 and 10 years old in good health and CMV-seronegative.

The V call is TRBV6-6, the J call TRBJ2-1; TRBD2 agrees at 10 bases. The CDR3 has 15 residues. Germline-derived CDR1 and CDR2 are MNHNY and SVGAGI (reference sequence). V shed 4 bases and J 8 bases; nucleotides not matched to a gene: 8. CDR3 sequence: CASSSPAGGRDEQFF. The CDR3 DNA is TGTGCCAGCAGTTCCCCAGCGGGAGGGAGGGATGAGCAGTTCTTC.

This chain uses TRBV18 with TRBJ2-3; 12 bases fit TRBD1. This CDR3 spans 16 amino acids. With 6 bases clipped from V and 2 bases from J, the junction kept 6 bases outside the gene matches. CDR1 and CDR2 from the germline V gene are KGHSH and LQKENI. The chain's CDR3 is CASSPRDRGLTDTQYF. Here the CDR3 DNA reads TGTGCCAGCTCGCCAAGGGACAGGGGGCTCACAGATACGCAGTATTTT.

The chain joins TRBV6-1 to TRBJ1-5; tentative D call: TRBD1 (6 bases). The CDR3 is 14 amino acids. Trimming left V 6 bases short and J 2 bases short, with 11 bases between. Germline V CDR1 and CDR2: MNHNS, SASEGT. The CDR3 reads CASRSEGGNQPQHF. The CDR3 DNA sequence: TGTGCCAGCAGGAGCGAGGGGGGCAATCAGCCCCAGCATTTT.

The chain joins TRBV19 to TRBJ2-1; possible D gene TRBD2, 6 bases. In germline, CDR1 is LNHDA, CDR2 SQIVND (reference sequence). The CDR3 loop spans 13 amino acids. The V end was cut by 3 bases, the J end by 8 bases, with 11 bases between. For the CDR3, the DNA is TGTGCCAGTAGTATGGGCCGGGACTATGAGCAGTTCTTC. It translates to CASSMGRDYEQFF.

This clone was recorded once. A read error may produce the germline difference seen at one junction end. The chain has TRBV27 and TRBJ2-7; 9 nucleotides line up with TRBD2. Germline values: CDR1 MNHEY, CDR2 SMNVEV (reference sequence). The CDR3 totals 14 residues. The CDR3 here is CAGSLAGTSYEQYF. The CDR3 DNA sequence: TGTGCCGGCAGTCTAGCGGGAACATCCTACGAGCAGTACTTC.

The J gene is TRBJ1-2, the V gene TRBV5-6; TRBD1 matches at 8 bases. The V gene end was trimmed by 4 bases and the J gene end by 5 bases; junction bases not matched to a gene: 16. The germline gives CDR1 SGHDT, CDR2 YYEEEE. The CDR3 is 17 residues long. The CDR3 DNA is TGTGCCAGCAGCCAACGGGACAGGTCTCGACCTCAGTATGGCTACACCTTC. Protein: CASSQRDRSRPQYGYTF.

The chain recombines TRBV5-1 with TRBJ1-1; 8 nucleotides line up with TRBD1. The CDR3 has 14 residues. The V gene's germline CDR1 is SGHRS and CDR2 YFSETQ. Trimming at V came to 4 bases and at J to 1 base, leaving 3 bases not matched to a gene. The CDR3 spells CASSNGQGNTEAFF. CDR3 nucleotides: TGCGCCAGCAGCAACGGACAGGGGAACACTGAAGCTTTCTTT.

This CDR3 is CASSQALIAGGPLVYSPGELFF. The DNA of the CDR3 is TGCGCCAGCAGCCAAGCGTTGATAGCGGGAGGGCCCCTTGTTTATAGTCCCGGGGAGCTGTTTTTT. The chain is built from TRBV4-3 and TRBJ2-2; TRBD2 matches 11 bases. Germline loops: CDR1 LGHNA, CDR2 YSLEER. The length of the CDR3 is 22 residues. Trimming at V came to 1 base and at J to 6 bases, leaving 22 bases not matched to a gene.

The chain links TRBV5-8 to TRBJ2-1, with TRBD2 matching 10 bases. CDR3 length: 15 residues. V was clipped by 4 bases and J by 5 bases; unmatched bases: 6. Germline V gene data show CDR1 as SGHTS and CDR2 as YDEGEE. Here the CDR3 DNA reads TGTGCCAGCAGCCCGGTCCTAGCGGGAGACAATGAGCAGTTCTTC. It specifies CASSPVLAGDNEQFF. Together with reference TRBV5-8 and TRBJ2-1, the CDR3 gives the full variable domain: EAGVTQSPTHLIKTRGQQATLRCSPISGHTSVYWYQQALGLGLQFLLWYDEGEERNRGNFPPRFSGRQFPNYSSELNVNALELEDSALYLCASSPVLAGDNEQFFGPGTRLTVL.

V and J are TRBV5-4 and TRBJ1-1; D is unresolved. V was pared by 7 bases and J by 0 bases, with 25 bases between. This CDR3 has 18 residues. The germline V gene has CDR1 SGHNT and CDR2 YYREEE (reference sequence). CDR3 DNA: TGTGCCAGCCGTCTAATCGGGTTGTCCCGCGCTATGAACACTGAAGCTTTCTTT. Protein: CASRLIGLSRAMNTEAFF.

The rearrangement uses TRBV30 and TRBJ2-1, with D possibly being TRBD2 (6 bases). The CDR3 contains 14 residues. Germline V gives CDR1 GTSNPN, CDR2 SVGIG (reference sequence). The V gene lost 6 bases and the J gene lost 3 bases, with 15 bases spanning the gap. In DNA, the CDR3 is TGTGCCTGTGGAGGGGAGATCAACTACAATGAGCAGTTCTTC. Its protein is CACGGEINYNEQFF.

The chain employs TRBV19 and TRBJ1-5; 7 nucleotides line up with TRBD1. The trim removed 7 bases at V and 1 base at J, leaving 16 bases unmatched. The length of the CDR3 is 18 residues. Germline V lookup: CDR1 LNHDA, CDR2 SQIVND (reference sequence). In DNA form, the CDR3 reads TGTGCCAGTAACCGGCAGGGGGGTATGTTAGGCAGCAATCAGCCCCAGCATTTT. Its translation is CASNRQGGMLGSNQPQHF.

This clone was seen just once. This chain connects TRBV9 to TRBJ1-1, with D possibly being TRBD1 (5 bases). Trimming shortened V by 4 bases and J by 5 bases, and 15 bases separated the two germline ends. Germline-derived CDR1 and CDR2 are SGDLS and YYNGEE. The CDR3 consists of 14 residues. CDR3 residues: CASSFGGVGTEAFF. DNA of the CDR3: TGTGCCAGCAGCTTCGGGGGGGTTGGTACTGAAGCTTTCTTT. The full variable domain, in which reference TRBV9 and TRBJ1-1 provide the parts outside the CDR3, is DSGVTQTPKHLITATGQRVTLRCSPRSGDLSVYWYQQSLDQGLQFLIQYYNGEERAKGNILERFSAQQFPDLHSELNLSSLELGDSALYFCASSFGGVGTEAFFGQGTRLTVV.

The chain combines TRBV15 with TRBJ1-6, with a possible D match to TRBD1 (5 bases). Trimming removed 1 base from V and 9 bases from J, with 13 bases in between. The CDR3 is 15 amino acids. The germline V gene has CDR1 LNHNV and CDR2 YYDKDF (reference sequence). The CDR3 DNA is TGTGCCACCAGCAGAGGGCAGGGCATTCGTTCACCCCTCCACTTT. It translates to CATSRGQGIRSPLHF.

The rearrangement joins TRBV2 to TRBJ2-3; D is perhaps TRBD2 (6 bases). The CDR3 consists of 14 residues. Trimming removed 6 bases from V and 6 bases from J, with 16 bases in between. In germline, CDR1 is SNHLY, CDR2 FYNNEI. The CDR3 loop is CASRAGTYFDTQYF. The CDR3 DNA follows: TGTGCCAGCAGGGCCGGGACTTATTTTGATACGCAGTATTTT.

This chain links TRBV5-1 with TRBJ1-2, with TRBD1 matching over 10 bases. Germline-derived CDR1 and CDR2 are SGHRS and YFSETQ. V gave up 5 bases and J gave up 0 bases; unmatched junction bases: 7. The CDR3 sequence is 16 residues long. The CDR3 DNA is TGCGCCAGCAGAAGGGGACAGGGGTTAGCTAACTATGGCTACACCTTC. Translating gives CASRRGQGLANYGYTF.

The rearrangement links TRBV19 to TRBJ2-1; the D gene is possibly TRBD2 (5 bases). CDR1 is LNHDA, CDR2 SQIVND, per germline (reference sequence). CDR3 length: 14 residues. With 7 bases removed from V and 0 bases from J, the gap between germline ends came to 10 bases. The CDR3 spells CASKVGSSYNEQFF. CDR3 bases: TGTGCCAGTAAGGTGGGGAGCTCCTACAATGAGCAGTTCTTC. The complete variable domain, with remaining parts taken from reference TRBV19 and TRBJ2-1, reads DGGITQSPKYLFRKEGQNVTLSCEQNLNHDAMYWYRQDPGQGLRLIYYSQIVNDFQKGDIAEGYSVSREKKESFPLTVTSAQKNPTAFYLCASKVGSSYNEQFFGPGTRLTVL.

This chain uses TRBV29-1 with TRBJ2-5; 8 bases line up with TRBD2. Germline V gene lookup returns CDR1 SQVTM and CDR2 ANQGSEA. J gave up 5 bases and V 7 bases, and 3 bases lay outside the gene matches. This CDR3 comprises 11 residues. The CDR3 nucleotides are TGCAGCGCCGGGGGGGTGGAGACCCAGTACTTC. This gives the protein CSAGGVETQYF. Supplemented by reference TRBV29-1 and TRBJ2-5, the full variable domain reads SAVISQKPSRDICQRGTSLTIQCQVDSQVTMMFWYRQQPGQSLTLIATANQGSEATYESGFVIDKFPISRPNLTFSTLTVSNMSPEDSSIYLCSAGGVETQYFGPGTRLLVL.

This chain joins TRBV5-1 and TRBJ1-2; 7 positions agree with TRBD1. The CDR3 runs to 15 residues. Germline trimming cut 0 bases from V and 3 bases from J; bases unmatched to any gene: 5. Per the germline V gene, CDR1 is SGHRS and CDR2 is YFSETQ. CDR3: CASSLDGTDYYGYTF. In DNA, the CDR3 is TGCGCCAGCAGCTTGGACGGGACAGACTACTATGGCTACACCTTC.

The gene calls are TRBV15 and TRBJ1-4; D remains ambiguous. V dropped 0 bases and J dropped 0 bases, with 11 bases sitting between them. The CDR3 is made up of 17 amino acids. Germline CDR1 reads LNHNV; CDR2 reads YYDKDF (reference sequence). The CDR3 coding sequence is TGTGCCACCAGCAGAGATAGGTGGGAGACAACTAATGAAAAACTGTTTTTT. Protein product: CATSRDRWETTNEKLFF.

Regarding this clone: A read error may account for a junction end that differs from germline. The CDR3 coding sequence is TGTGCCAGCAGTTACTCCGGCGGGGCAGAGATAGACTTC. Its translation: CASSYSGGAEIDF. The chain carries TRBV6-6 and TRBJ2-7, with D maybe TRBD2 (6 bases). Germline lookup yields CDR1 MNHNY and CDR2 SVGAGI (reference sequence). The CDR3 extends over 13 amino acids.

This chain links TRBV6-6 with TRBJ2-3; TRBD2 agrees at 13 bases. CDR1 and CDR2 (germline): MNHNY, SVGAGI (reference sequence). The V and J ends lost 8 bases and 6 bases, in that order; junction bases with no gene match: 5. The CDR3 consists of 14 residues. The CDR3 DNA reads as TGTGCCAGCTCGGCACTAGCGGGAGGGGATACGCAGTATTTT. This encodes CASSALAGGDTQYF.

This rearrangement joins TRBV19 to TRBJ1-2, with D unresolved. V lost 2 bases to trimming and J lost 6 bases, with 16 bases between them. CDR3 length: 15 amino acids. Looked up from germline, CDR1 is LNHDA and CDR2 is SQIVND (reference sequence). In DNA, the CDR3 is TGTGCCAGTAGTATAACAGCGTTGCCACTAGATGGCTACACCTTC. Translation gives CASSITALPLDGYTF.

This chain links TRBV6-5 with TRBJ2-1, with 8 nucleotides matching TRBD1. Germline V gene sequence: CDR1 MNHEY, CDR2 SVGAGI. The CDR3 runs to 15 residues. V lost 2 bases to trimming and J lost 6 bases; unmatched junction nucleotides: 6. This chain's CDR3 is CASSYRSGTGNEQFF. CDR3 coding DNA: TGTGCCAGCAGTTACCGGAGTGGGACAGGCAATGAGCAGTTCTTC.

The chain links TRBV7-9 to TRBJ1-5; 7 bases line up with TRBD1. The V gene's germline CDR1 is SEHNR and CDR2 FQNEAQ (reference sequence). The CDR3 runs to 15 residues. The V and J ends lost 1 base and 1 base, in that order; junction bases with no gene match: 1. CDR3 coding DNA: TGTGCCAGCAGCTTAGACAGGGGAAGCAATCAGCCCCAGCATTTT. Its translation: CASSLDRGSNQPQHF.

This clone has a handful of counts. CDR3 protein: CASSLRGGSRENEQFF. CDR3 nucleotides: TGTGCCAGCAGCTTAAGAGGCGGGAGTAGGGAAAATGAGCAGTTCTTC. The chain joins TRBV7-3 to TRBJ2-1; 7 bases line up with TRBD2. The V gene end was trimmed by 1 base and the J gene end by 7 bases; junction bases not matched to a gene: 10. The CDR3 loop spans 16 amino acids. Germline loops: CDR1 SGHTA, CDR2 FQGTGA.

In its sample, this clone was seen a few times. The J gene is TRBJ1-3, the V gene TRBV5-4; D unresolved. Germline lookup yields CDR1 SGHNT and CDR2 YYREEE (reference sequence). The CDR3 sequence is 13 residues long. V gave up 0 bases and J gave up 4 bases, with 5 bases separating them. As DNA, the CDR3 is TGTGCCAGCAGCTTGGGACACGGAAACACCATATATTTT. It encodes CASSLGHGNTIYF.

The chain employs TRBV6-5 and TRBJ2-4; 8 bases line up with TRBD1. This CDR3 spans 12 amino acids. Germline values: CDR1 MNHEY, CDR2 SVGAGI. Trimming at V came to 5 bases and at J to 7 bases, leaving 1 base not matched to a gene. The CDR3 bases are TGTGCCAGCAGTAGGACAGGGAACATTCAGTACTTC. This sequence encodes CASSRTGNIQYF.

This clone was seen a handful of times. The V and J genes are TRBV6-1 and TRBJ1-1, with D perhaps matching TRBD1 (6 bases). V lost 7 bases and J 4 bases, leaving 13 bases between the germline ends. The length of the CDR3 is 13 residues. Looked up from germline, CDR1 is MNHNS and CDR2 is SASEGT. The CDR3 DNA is TGTGCCAGCACCCTCCAGGGGTCCACTGAAGCTTTCTTT. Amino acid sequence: CASTLQGSTEAFF.